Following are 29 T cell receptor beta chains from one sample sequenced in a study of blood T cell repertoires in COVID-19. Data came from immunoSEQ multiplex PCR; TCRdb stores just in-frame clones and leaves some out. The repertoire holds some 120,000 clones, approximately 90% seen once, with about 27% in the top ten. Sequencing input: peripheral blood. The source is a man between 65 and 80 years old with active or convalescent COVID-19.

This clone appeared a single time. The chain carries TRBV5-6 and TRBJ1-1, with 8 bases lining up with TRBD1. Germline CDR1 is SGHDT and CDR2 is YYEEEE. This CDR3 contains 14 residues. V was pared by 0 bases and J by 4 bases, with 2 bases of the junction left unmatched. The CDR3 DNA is TGTGCCAGCAGCTTGGTTACAGGGGGCACTGAAGCTTTCTTT. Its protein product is CASSLVTGGTEAFF.

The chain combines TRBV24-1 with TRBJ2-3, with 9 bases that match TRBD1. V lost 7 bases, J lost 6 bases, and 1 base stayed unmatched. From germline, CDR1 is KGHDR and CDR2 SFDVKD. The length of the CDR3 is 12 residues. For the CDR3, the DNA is TGTGCCACCAGCGACAGGGGGGATACGCAGTATTTT. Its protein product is CATSDRGDTQYF.

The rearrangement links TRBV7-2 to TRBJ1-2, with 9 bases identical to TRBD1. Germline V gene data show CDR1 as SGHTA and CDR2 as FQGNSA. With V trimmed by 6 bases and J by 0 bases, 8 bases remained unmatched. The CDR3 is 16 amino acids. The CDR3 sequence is CASSKDRGLSNYGYTF. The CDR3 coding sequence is TGTGCCAGCAGTAAGGACAGGGGACTCTCTAACTATGGCTACACCTTC.

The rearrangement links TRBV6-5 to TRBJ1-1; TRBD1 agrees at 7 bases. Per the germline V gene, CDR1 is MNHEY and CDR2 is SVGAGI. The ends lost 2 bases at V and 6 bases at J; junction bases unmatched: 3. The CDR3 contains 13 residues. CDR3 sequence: CASSYVGGAEAFF. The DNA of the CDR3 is TGTGCCAGCAGTTACGTAGGGGGCGCTGAAGCTTTCTTT.

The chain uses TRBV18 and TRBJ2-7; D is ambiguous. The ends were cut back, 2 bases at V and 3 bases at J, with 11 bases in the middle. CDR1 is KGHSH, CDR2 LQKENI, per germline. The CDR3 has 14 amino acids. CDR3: CASSPTTGNYEQYF. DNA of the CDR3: TGTGCCAGCTCACCAACGACTGGTAACTACGAGCAGTACTTC.

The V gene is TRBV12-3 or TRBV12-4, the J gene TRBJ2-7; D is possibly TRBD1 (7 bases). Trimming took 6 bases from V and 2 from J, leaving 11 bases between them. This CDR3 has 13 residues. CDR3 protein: CASRGGQTYEQYF. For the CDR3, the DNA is TGTGCCAGCAGGGGGGGACAGACCTACGAGCAGTACTTC.

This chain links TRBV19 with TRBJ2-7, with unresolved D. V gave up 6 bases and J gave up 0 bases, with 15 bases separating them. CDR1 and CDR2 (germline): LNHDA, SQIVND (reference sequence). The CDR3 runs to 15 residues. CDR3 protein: CASRPRPLPSYEQYF. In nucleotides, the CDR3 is TGTGCCAGTAGACCTAGGCCTCTCCCCTCCTACGAGCAGTACTTC.

The CDR3 nucleotides are TGTGCCAGTAGTCCCCCGGAGCAGCCGAACACCGGGGAGCTGTTTTTT. Protein: CASSPPEQPNTGELFF. The chain employs TRBV19 and TRBJ2-2; D call uncertain. Trimming left V 5 bases short and J 0 bases short, with 13 bases between. The CDR3 is 16 residues long. Germline CDR1 LNHDA, CDR2 SQIVND (reference sequence).

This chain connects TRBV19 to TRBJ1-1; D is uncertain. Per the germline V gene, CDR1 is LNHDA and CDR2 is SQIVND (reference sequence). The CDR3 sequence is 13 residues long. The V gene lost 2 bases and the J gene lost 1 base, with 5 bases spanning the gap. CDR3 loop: CASSITENTEAFF. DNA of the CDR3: TGTGCCAGTAGTATAACAGAGAACACTGAAGCTTTCTTT.

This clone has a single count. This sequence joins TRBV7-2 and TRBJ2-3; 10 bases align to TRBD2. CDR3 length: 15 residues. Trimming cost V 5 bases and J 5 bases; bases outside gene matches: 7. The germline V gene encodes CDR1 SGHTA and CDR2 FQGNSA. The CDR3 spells CASSPPGTSVDTQYF. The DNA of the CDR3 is TGTGCCAGCAGCCCCCCAGGGACTAGCGTAGATACGCAGTATTTT.

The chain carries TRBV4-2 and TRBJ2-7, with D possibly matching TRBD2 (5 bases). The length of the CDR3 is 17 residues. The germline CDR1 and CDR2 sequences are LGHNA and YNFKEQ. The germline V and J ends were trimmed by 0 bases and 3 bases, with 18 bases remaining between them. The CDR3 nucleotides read TGTGCCAGCAGCCAAGAGGGTTCGGCTAGCTATCTCTACGAGCAGTACTTC. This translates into CASSQEGSASYLYEQYF.

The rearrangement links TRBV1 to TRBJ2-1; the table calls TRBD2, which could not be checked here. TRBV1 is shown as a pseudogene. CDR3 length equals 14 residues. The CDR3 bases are TGCACCAGCAGCCAAAAGAGGCGGGATGATGAGCAGTTCTTC. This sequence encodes CTSSQKRRDDEQFF.

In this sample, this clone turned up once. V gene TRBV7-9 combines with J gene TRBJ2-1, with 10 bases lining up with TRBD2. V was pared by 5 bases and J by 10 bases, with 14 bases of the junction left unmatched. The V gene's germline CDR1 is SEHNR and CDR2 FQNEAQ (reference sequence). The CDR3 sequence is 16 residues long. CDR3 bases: TGTGCCAGCAGCCCCAGGGAAAGCGGGAGGGGACACGAGCAGTTCTTC. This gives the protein CASSPRESGRGHEQFF.

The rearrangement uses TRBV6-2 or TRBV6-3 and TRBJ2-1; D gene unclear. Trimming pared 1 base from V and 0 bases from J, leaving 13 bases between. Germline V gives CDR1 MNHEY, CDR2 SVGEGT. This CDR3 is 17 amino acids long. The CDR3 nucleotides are TGTGCCAGCAGTTACTTTAACTTCTTAAGCTCCTACAATGAGCAGTTCTTC. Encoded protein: CASSYFNFLSSYNEQFF.

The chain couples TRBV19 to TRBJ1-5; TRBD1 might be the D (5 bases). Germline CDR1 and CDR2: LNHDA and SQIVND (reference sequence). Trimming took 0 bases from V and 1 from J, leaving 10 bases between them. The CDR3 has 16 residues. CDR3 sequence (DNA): TGTGCCAGTAGTATAGATGACAGTGTAAGCAATCAGCCCCAGCATTTT. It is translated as CASSIDDSVSNQPQHF. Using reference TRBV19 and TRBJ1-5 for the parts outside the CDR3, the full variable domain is DGGITQSPKYLFRKEGQNVTLSCEQNLNHDAMYWYRQDPGQGLRLIYYSQIVNDFQKGDIAEGYSVSREKKESFPLTVTSAQKNPTAFYLCASSIDDSVSNQPQHFGDGTRLSIL.

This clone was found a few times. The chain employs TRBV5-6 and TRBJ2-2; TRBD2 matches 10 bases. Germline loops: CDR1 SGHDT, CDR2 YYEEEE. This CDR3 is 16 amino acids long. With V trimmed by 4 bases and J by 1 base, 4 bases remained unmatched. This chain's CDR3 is CASSLRLAGNTGELFF. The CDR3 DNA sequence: TGTGCCAGCAGCCTAAGACTAGCGGGGAACACCGGGGAGCTGTTTTTT.

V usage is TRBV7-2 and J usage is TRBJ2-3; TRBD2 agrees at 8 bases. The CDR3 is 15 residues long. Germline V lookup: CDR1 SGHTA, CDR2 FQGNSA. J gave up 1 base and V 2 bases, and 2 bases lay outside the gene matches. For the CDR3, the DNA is TGTGCCAGCAGCTTATTGACTAGCGGCACAGATACGCAGTATTTT. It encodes CASSLLTSGTDTQYF.

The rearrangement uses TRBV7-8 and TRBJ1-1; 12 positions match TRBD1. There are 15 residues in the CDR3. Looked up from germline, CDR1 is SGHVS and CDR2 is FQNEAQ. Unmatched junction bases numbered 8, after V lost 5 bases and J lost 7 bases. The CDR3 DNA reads TGTGCCAGCAGCCGCGGCGGGACAGGGGGCATTGAAGCTTTCTTT. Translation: CASSRGGTGGIEAFF.

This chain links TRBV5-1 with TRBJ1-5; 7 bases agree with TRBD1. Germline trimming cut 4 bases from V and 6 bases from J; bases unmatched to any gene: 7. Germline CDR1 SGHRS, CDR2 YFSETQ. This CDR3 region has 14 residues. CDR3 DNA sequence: TGCGCCAGCAGCCGGGAGGGGGCGGGTCAGCCCCAGCATTTT. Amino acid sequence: CASSREGAGQPQHF.

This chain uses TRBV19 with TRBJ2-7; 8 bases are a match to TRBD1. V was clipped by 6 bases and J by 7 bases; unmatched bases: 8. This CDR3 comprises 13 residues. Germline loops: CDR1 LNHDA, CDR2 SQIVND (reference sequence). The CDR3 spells CASSRGQGYEQYF. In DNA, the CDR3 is TGTGCCAGTAGCCGCGGACAGGGCTATGAGCAGTACTTC.

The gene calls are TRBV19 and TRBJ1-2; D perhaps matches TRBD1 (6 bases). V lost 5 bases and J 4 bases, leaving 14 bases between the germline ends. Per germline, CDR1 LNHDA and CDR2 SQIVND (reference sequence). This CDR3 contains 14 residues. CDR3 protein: CASSYRDYSYGYTF. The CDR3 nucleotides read TGTGCCAGTAGTTACAGGGATTACAGCTATGGCTACACCTTC.

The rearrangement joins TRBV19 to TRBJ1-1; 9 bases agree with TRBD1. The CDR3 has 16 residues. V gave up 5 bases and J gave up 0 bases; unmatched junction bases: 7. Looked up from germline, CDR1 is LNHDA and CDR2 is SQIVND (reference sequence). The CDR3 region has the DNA TGTGCCAGTAGTCCCAACAGGGGGCCCATGAACACTGAAGCTTTCTTT. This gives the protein CASSPNRGPMNTEAFF. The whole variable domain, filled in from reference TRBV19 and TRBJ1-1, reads DGGITQSPKYLFRKEGQNVTLSCEQNLNHDAMYWYRQDPGQGLRLIYYSQIVNDFQKGDIAEGYSVSREKKESFPLTVTSAQKNPTAFYLCASSPNRGPMNTEAFFGQGTRLTVV.

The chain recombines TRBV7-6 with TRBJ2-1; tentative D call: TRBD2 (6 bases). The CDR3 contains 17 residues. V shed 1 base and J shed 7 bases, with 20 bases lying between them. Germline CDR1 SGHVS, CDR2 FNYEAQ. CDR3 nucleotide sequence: TGTGCCAGCAGCTTAGGGGCCCAAACTTCGGGAGTGAATGAGCAGTTCTTC. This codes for CASSLGAQTSGVNEQFF.

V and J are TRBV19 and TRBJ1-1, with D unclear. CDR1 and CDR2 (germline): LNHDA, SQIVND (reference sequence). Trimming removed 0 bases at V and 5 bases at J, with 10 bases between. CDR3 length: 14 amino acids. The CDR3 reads CASSIDARSTEAFF. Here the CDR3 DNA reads TGTGCCAGTAGTATAGATGCCAGAAGTACTGAAGCTTTCTTT.

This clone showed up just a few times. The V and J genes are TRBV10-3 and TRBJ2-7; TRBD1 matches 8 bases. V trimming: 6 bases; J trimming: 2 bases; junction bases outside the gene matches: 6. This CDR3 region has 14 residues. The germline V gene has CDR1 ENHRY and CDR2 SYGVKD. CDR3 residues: CAIRVDRGAYEQYF. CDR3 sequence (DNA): TGTGCCATCAGGGTCGACAGGGGAGCCTACGAGCAGTACTTC.

The CDR3 nucleotides are TGTGCCAGTAGTATTAAAGGGTTGGGGACTAGCGGAACGAGCTCCTACAATGAGCAGTTCTTC. Amino acids: CASSIKGLGTSGTSSYNEQFF. The rearrangement links TRBV19 to TRBJ2-1, with 11 bases aligning to TRBD2. This CDR3 comprises 21 residues. Germline lookup yields CDR1 LNHDA and CDR2 SQIVND (reference sequence). V trimming: 3 bases; J trimming: 0 bases; junction bases outside the gene matches: 16.

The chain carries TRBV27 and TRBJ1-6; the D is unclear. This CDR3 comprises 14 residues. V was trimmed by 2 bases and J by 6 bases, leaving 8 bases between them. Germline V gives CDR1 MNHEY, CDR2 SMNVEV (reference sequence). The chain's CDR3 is CASSLRLANSPLHF. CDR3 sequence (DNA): TGTGCCAGCAGTTTACGCTTGGCTAATTCACCCCTCCACTTT.

CDR3 DNA sequence: TGTGCCAGCAGTTACACTAGCGGGACAGGAAATACGCAGTATTTT. Translating it yields CASSYTSGTGNTQYF. The V and J genes are TRBV6-6 and TRBJ2-3; 10 nucleotides align to TRBD2. V gave up 2 bases and J gave up 7 bases; unmatched junction bases: 6. The germline V gene has CDR1 MNHNY and CDR2 SVGAGI (reference sequence). The CDR3 is 15 residues long.

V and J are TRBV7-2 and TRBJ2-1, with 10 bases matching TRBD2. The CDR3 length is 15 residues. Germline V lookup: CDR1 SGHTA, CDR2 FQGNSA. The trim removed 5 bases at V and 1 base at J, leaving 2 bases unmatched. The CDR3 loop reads CASSATSGSYNEQFF. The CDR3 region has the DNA TGTGCCAGCAGCGCGACTAGCGGGTCCTACAATGAGCAGTTCTTC. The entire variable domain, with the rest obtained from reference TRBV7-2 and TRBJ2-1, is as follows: GAGVSQSPSNKVTEKGKDVELRCDPISGHTALYWYRQSLGQGLEFLIYFQGNSAPDKSGLPSDRFSAERTGGSVSTLTIQRTQQEDSAVYLCASSATSGSYNEQFFGPGTRLTVL.